Following are 30 T cell receptor beta chains from one sample sequenced in a study of blood T cell repertoires in COVID-19. Sequenced by immunoSEQ multiplex PCR; TCRdb stores in-frame clones only, minus some. The sample includes 350,000 to 500,000 clones, 70% to 90% of them seen just once. Sequences were obtained from PBMCs or T cells enriched from blood (not recorded which). The receptors shown here come from a woman aged 18 to 35 who had been exposed to COVID-19.

The chain has TRBV14 and TRBJ2-7; D remains unclear. CDR1 is SGHDN, CDR2 FVKESK, per germline. V lost 0 bases and J lost 3, with 9 bases in between. The CDR3 extends over 14 amino acids. The CDR3, as DNA: TGTGCCAGCAGCCAAGAGGTCTCGAGCTACGAGCAGTACTTC. As protein: CASSQEVSSYEQYF.

The count of this clone is one. The V call is TRBV6-5, the J call TRBJ2-7; 7 positions match TRBD1. The V segment lost 4 bases and the J segment 3 bases; nucleotides outside the gene matches: 9. In germline, CDR1 is MNHEY, CDR2 SVGAGI. There are 15 residues in the CDR3. Here the CDR3 reads CASSSLDRADYEQYF. The CDR3 DNA reads TGTGCCAGCAGTTCCCTCGACAGGGCCGACTACGAGCAGTACTTC.

The rearrangement links TRBV14 to TRBJ2-1; TRBD1 might be the D (6 bases). Germline lookup yields CDR1 SGHDN and CDR2 FVKESK. V was pared by 0 bases and J by 0 bases, with 9 bases between. The length of the CDR3 is 16 residues. The CDR3 region is CASSQDQGSSYNEQFF. The CDR3 coding sequence is TGTGCCAGCAGCCAAGATCAGGGGAGCTCCTACAATGAGCAGTTCTTC. Variable domain in full (rest from reference TRBV14 and TRBJ2-1): EAGVTQFPSHSVIEKGQTVTLRCDPISGHDNLYWYRRVMGKEIKFLLHFVKESKQDESGMPNNRFLAERTGGTYSTLKVQPAELEDSGVYFCASSQDQGSSYNEQFFGPGTRLTVL.

This chain links TRBV6-4 with TRBJ2-3; the D is unclear. In germline, CDR1 is MRHNA, CDR2 SNTAGT. Deletions cut 5 bases from V and 2 bases from J, with 11 bases between. The CDR3 spans 14 residues. The CDR3 sequence: CASSLTRYTDTQYF. DNA for the CDR3: TGTGCCAGCAGTTTAACTCGATACACAGATACGCAGTATTTT.

This clone showed up just a few times. V usage is TRBV7-9 and J usage is TRBJ2-7, with 9 nucleotides matching TRBD2. CDR1 is SEHNR and CDR2 is FQNEAQ in the germline V gene (reference sequence). V gave up 2 bases and J gave up 4 bases; unmatched junction bases: 3. The CDR3 sequence is 14 residues long. CDR3 residues: CASSLTSGLYEQYF. In DNA form, the CDR3 reads TGTGCCAGCAGCTTAACTAGCGGGTTATACGAGCAGTACTTC. The full variable domain, rest sourced from reference TRBV7-9 and TRBJ2-7, is DTGVSQNPRHKITKRGQNVTFRCDPISEHNRLYWYRQTLGQGPEFLTYFQNEAQLEKSRLLSDRFSAERPKGSFSTLEIQRTEQGDSAMYLCASSLTSGLYEQYFGPGTRLTVT.

The V call is TRBV5-4, the J call TRBJ1-2, with D uncertain. The CDR3 runs to 13 residues. CDR1 SGHNT and CDR2 YYREEE come from the germline V gene (reference sequence). V lost 1 base, J lost 0 bases, and 4 bases lay in between. The DNA of the CDR3 is TGTGCCAGCAGCTTGAACACTAACTATGGCTACACCTTC. This translates into CASSLNTNYGYTF.

This sequence joins TRBV5-4 and TRBJ2-1, with a weak D call TRBD2 (7 bases). The CDR3 covers 16 residues. Germline loops: CDR1 SGHNT, CDR2 YYREEE (reference sequence). V lost 0 bases and J lost 3, with 13 bases in between. CDR3 bases: TGTGCCAGCAGCTTGGGCGGGCGGGGGCGCTACAATGAGCAGTTCTTC. It yields the protein CASSLGGRGRYNEQFF.

The rearrangement links TRBV7-8 to TRBJ1-4; D not resolved. Germline V gene sequence: CDR1 SGHVS, CDR2 FQNEAQ. Trimming removed 5 bases from V and 8 bases from J, with 21 bases in between. This CDR3 has 16 residues. CDR3 DNA sequence: TGTGCCAGCAGCCCGGGGTCTCCCGCCCGACGGGAAAAACTGTTTTTT. Translated: CASSPGSPARREKLFF.

The chain is built from TRBV6-5 and TRBJ1-2; the D is unclear. The CDR3 is 12 amino acids. Germline V gene sequence: CDR1 MNHEY, CDR2 SVGAGI. Trimming left V 2 bases short and J 7 bases short, with 8 bases between. The CDR3 here is CASSYGPLGYTF. In DNA, the CDR3 is TGTGCCAGCAGTTACGGCCCCCTTGGCTACACCTTC.

The chain carries TRBV9 and TRBJ2-5; tentatively, D is TRBD1 (7 bases). Germline lookup yields CDR1 SGDLS and CDR2 YYNGEE. V was trimmed by 0 bases and J by 1 base, leaving 19 bases between them. The CDR3 consists of 18 residues. The CDR3 coding sequence is TGTGCCAGCAGCGTAGGCCATTCCCGACAGGGACTCCAAGAGACCCAGTACTTC. Translated: CASSVGHSRQGLQETQYF.

This chain uses TRBV5-6 with TRBJ2-3; D may be TRBD2 (7 bases). The CDR3 totals 13 residues. The germline V gene encodes CDR1 SGHDT and CDR2 YYEEEE. V dropped 8 bases and J dropped 8 bases, with 18 bases sitting between them. The CDR3 coding sequence is TGTGCCAGTTCGGGGGGCCCCCCAGGTACGCAGTATTTT. This translates into CASSGGPPGTQYF.

This rearrangement joins TRBV7-6 to TRBJ2-7; 7 nucleotides agree with TRBD1. The CDR3 contains 15 residues. Germline CDR1 reads SGHVS; CDR2 reads FNYEAQ. The V gene end was trimmed by 2 bases and the J gene end by 2 bases; junction bases not matched to a gene: 6. The DNA for the CDR3 is TGTGCCAGCAGCTTACTAGGCAGGGGGACCTACGAGCAGTACTTC. Its translation: CASSLLGRGTYEQYF. The full variable domain, with the rest looked up from reference TRBV7-6 and TRBJ2-7, is GAGVSQSPRYKVTKRGQDVALRCDPISGHVSLYWYRQALGQGPEFLTYFNYEAQQDKSGLPNDRFSAERPEGSISTLTIQRTEQRDSAMYRCASSLLGRGTYEQYFGPGTRLTVT.

This chain connects TRBV27 to TRBJ2-5; 7 nucleotides line up with TRBD2. Germline V gene lookup returns CDR1 MNHEY and CDR2 SMNVEV (reference sequence). V gave up 9 bases and J gave up 4 bases; unmatched junction bases: 20. The CDR3 spans 17 residues. The CDR3 region is CARERTSEPSEVETQYF. The DNA of the CDR3 is TGTGCCAGAGAGCGTACTAGCGAACCGTCCGAGGTAGAGACCCAGTACTTC.

J is TRBJ1-2 and V is TRBV28; 8 bases line up with TRBD1. Germline lookup yields CDR1 MDHEN and CDR2 SYDVKM. This CDR3 region has 17 residues. The V segment lost 7 bases and the J segment 4 bases; nucleotides outside the gene matches: 17. CDR3 coding DNA: TGTGCCAGCATCCCCTCCGCAGGGGGCAAGGGTTTCTATGGCTACACCTTC. It yields the protein CASIPSAGGKGFYGYTF.

This clone was found a few times. The V call is TRBV7-2, the J call TRBJ1-5; D remains unclear. Germline CDR1 SGHTA, CDR2 FQGNSA. Between the trimmed V and J ends, which lost 2 bases and 7 bases, there was a span of 15 bases. The CDR3 has 15 amino acids. CDR3 coding DNA: TGTGCCAGCAGCTTACGATCAGGAAGTCAACAGCCCCAGCATTTT. This translates into CASSLRSGSQQPQHF.

The chain joins TRBV19 to TRBJ1-3; no firm D call. Germline CDR1 reads LNHDA; CDR2 reads SQIVND (reference sequence). The CDR3 sequence is 15 residues long. The germline V and J ends were trimmed by 1 base and 0 bases, with 7 bases remaining between them. This CDR3 is CASSIGTNSGNTIYF. The DNA for the CDR3 is TGTGCCAGTAGTATAGGCACTAACTCTGGAAACACCATATATTTT.

V usage is TRBV7-8 and J usage is TRBJ1-1, with 10 bases fitting TRBD1. J was trimmed by 4 bases and V by 6 bases; bases with no gene match: 2. This CDR3 is 13 amino acids long. Germline CDR1 is SGHVS and CDR2 is FQNEAQ. CDR3 nucleotides: TGTGCCAGCAGGACAGGGGGCAGCACTGAAGCTTTCTTT. This codes for CASRTGGSTEAFF.

The J gene is TRBJ2-5, the V gene TRBV13; D not resolved. V was cut by 2 bases and J by 2 bases, with 9 bases left in between. This CDR3 spans 14 amino acids. Germline CDR1 PRHDT, CDR2 FYEKMQ (reference sequence). This CDR3 is CASSLTPGQETQYF. The CDR3 nucleotides are TGTGCCAGCAGCTTAACACCCGGGCAAGAGACCCAGTACTTC.

The chain couples TRBV7-8 to TRBJ1-6; 7 positions agree with TRBD1. Germline CDR1 and CDR2: SGHVS and FQNEAQ. Trimming cost V 5 bases and J 7 bases; bases outside gene matches: 5. The CDR3 consists of 14 residues. DNA of the CDR3: TGTGCCAGCAGCCCGGACAGGCTAAATTCACCCCTCCACTTT. It translates to CASSPDRLNSPLHF.

The rearrangement links TRBV7-2 to TRBJ2-2; 7 bases agree with TRBD2. With V trimmed by 2 bases and J by 5 bases, 5 bases remained unmatched. Germline values: CDR1 SGHTA, CDR2 FQGNSA. This CDR3 has 15 residues. The CDR3 loop reads CASSLRVAGTGELFF. DNA of the CDR3: TGTGCCAGCAGCTTAAGGGTAGCGGGTACCGGGGAGCTGTTTTTT.

The CDR3: CASSIDSRGTYEQYF. The CDR3 DNA reads as TGTGCCAGTAGTATCGATTCCAGGGGTACTTACGAGCAGTACTTC. The V call is TRBV19, the J call TRBJ2-7, with D possibly matching TRBD1 (6 bases). The CDR3 totals 15 residues. Per germline, CDR1 LNHDA and CDR2 SQIVND (reference sequence). With 3 bases removed from V and 4 bases from J, the gap between germline ends came to 16 bases.

The chain has TRBV3-1 (or the pseudogene TRBV3-2) and TRBJ1-1; D may be TRBD1 (6 bases). Germline V CDR1 and CDR2: LGHDT, YNNKEL (reference sequence). The CDR3 runs 17 residues. The germline V and J ends were trimmed by 4 bases and 1 base, with 19 bases remaining between them. CDR3 in amino acids: CASSLQAPGHPNTEAFF. CDR3 nucleotide sequence: TGTGCCAGCAGCCTCCAGGCACCGGGACACCCGAACACTGAAGCTTTCTTT.

The chain has TRBV4-1 and TRBJ1-5, with 7 bases identical to TRBD1. Germline assignment: CDR1 MGHRA and CDR2 YSYEKL. The ends lost 3 bases at V and 3 bases at J; junction bases unmatched: 2. CDR3 length equals 14 residues. As DNA, the CDR3 is TGCGCCAGCAGCCAGGGACAGTTCAATCAGCCCCAGCATTTT. This codes for CASSQGQFNQPQHF.

The rearrangement joins TRBV19 to TRBJ1-1, with TRBD1 matching over 8 bases. The CDR3 consists of 14 residues. The V gene end was trimmed by 5 bases and the J gene end by 3 bases; junction bases not matched to a gene: 5. CDR1 and CDR2 from the germline V gene are LNHDA and SQIVND (reference sequence). The CDR3, as DNA: TGTGCCAGTAGTCAGGACAGGGCGGACACTGAAGCTTTCTTT. Translated: CASSQDRADTEAFF.

CDR3 in amino acids: CASTTIPGTSGPFGTQYF. Written as DNA, the CDR3 is TGTGCCAGCACGACCATCCCCGGGACTAGCGGGCCCTTCGGGACCCAGTACTTC. The rearrangement links TRBV28 to TRBJ2-5; 12 bases are shared with TRBD2. The germline CDR1 and CDR2 sequences are MDHEN and SYDVKM. The V gene end was trimmed by 7 bases and the J gene end by 7 bases; junction bases not matched to a gene: 19. This CDR3 has 18 residues. Looking up the rest from reference TRBV28 and TRBJ2-5 gives the full variable domain: DVKVTQSSRYLVKRTGEKVFLECVQDMDHENMFWYRQDPGLGLRLIYFSYDVKMKEKGDIPEGYSVSREKKERFSLILESASTNQTSMYLCASTTIPGTSGPFGTQYFGPGTRLLVL.

The V gene is TRBV5-1, the J gene TRBJ1-1, with a tentative D call TRBD1 (5 bases). The V end lost 0 bases, the J end lost 1 base, and 13 bases lay between the germline ends. This CDR3 comprises 16 residues. Germline V CDR1 and CDR2: SGHRS, YFSETQ. The CDR3 DNA follows: TGCGCCAGCAGCTTGGCTCCTCGCGGGGCGAACACTGAAGCTTTCTTT. Protein product: CASSLAPRGANTEAFF. Full variable domain (missing parts from reference TRBV5-1 and TRBJ1-1): KAGVTQTPRYLIKTRGQQVTLSCSPISGHRSVSWYQQTPGQGLQFLFEYFSETQRNKGNFPGRFSGRQFSNSRSEMNVSTLELGDSALYLCASSLAPRGANTEAFFGQGTRLTVV.

CDR3 amino acids: CASSEGRGIEGYTF. The CDR3 DNA follows: TGTGCCAGCAGTGAAGGAAGAGGGATAGAAGGCTACACCTTC. The chain links TRBV6-1 to TRBJ1-2, with D uncertain. V was pared by 1 base and J by 8 bases, with 14 bases between. Germline assignment: CDR1 MNHNS and CDR2 SASEGT. The CDR3 has 14 residues.

This chain joins TRBV7-8 and TRBJ2-7, with TRBD1 matching 9 bases. Germline CDR1 reads SGHVS; CDR2 reads FQNEAQ. CDR3 length: 14 residues. V shed 3 bases, J shed 4 bases, and the junction held 4 bases outside the gene matches. The CDR3 nucleotides are TGTGCCAGCAGCTTCGGACAGGGGTGGTACGAGCAGTACTTC. Its translation: CASSFGQGWYEQYF. Full variable domain (outside the CDR3, taken from reference TRBV7-8 and TRBJ2-7): GAGVSQSPRYKVAKRGQDVALRCDPISGHVSLFWYQQALGQGPEFLTYFQNEAQLDKSGLPSDRFFAERPEGSVSTLKIQRTQQEDSAVYLCASSFGQGWYEQYFGPGTRLTVT.

The J gene is TRBJ1-1, the V gene TRBV6-6; D is unclear. V dropped 6 bases and J dropped 0 bases, with 8 bases sitting between them. Germline V gene data show CDR1 as MNHNY and CDR2 as SVGAGI (reference sequence). This CDR3 contains 13 residues. Here the CDR3 DNA reads TGTGCCAGCAGCCTTCCCCTGAACACTGAAGCTTTCTTT. It is translated as CASSLPLNTEAFF.

The J gene is TRBJ1-5, the V gene TRBV7-2; D unresolved. The CDR3 sequence is 15 residues long. Trimming stripped 3 bases from V and 4 bases from J, with 13 bases between. Per germline, CDR1 SGHTA and CDR2 FQGNSA. CDR3 nucleotide sequence: TGTGCCAGCAGCTTCGGGGTCAGTTCTAATCAGCCCCAGCATTTT. Translated, it gives CASSFGVSSNQPQHF.